These 10 T cell receptor beta chains were all obtained from the same sample, sequenced in a study of vaccination and CD4 T cells after COVID-19. These TCRs' antigens remain unknown. Treatment in this sample: approximately 9-day PBMC culture with coronavirus spike peptide pools or control peptides (ViraFEST assay). Cultured CD4+ T cell DNA underwent sequencing with the Oncomine TCR Beta short-read assay. TCRdb redid the calling of the PCR reads with MiXCR, one entry per CDR3 protein. This table has 14,000 to 15,000 distinct CDR3 sequences, 40% to 60% appearing once. The sequenced sample consisted of CD4+ T cells from blood, cultured in vitro. Receptors were obtained from a human donor who had recovered from COVID-19.

The chain is built from TRBV7-2 and TRBJ1-1; a weak D match, TRBD1 (6 bases). Trimming took off 4 bases at V and 4 bases at J, with 10 bases between the two ends. Germline V gene lookup returns CDR1 SGHTA and CDR2 FQGNSA. CDR3 length equals 13 residues. DNA of the CDR3: TGTGCCAGCAGCTCCTCGACAGGCACTGAAGCTTTCTTT. It codes for CASSSSTGTEAFF.

This clonotype is a singleton in its sample. The chain combines TRBV5-6 with TRBJ1-2; D may be TRBD1 (5 bases). The CDR3 runs 14 residues. Germline CDR1 is SGHDT and CDR2 is YYEEEE. Between the trimmed V and J ends, which lost 3 bases and 6 bases, there was a span of 15 bases. The CDR3 bases are TGTGCCAGCAGCTCGCCGGGGCGGGTAAATGGCTACACCTTC. This encodes CASSSPGRVNGYTF.

The chain combines TRBV20-1 with TRBJ1-5, with a tentative D call TRBD1 (6 bases). CDR1 is DFQATT, CDR2 SNEGSKA, per germline (reference sequence). The CDR3 extends over 11 amino acids. Trimming left V 3 bases short and J 11 bases short, with 11 bases between. The DNA of the CDR3 is TGCAGTGCTAGTGTAGGGGGTACCCAGCATTTT. As protein: CSASVGGTQHF.

The chain has TRBV6-1 and TRBJ1-2; D is unclear. CDR1 is MNHNS and CDR2 is SASEGT in the germline V gene. The germline V and J ends were trimmed by 9 bases and 9 bases, with 26 bases remaining between them. The CDR3 contains 15 residues. Here the CDR3 reads CASKELQDGKSSYTF. The CDR3 bases are TGTGCCAGTAAGGAACTCCAAGACGGCAAATCTAGCTACACCTTC.

This chain connects TRBV29-1 to TRBJ2-7; 8 nucleotides line up with TRBD2. The V and J ends lost 7 bases and 4 bases, in that order; junction bases with no gene match: 9. Germline V gene data show CDR1 as SQVTM and CDR2 as ANQGSEA. This CDR3 is 13 amino acids long. The CDR3 is CSATSGSIYEQYF. CDR3 nucleotides: TGCAGCGCCACCAGCGGGAGTATTTACGAGCAGTACTTC.

CDR3: CASSLYSGETQYF. CDR3 bases: TGTGCCAGCAGCTTATATAGCGGCGAGACCCAGTACTTC. V usage is TRBV7-9 and J usage is TRBJ2-5; tentatively, D is TRBD2 (6 bases). CDR1 SEHNR and CDR2 FQNEAQ come from the germline V gene (reference sequence). Between the trimmed V and J ends, which lost 2 bases and 5 bases, there was a span of 9 bases. CDR3 length: 13 amino acids.

The chain uses TRBV20-1 and TRBJ2-7; D uncertain. This CDR3 comprises 13 residues. Germline V gives CDR1 DFQATT, CDR2 SNEGSKA (reference sequence). Trimming removed 3 bases from V and 0 bases from J, with 9 bases in between. The CDR3 region is CSASPQISYEQYF. CDR3 bases: TGCAGTGCTAGTCCACAGATCTCCTACGAGCAGTACTTC.

The gene calls are TRBV7-2 and TRBJ1-1; D unclear. The CDR3 totals 14 residues. V was clipped by 1 base and J by 7 bases, with 13 bases between them. CDR1 SGHTA and CDR2 FQGNSA come from the germline V gene. CDR3 sequence (DNA): TGTGCCAGCAGCTTAGGCCGGGTTTGGGATGAAGCTTTCTTT. This gives the protein CASSLGRVWDEAFF.

This chain connects TRBV23-1 to TRBJ1-1; D might be TRBD1 (5 bases). TRBV23-1 qualifies as an ORF whose function is uncertain. The CDR3 covers 15 residues. The V and J ends lost 0 bases and 5 bases respectively, with 13 bases between them. CDR3: CASSQSWGVDTEAFF. As DNA, the CDR3 is TGCGCCAGCAGTCAATCCTGGGGGGTCGATACTGAAGCTTTCTTT.

This clonotype was detected only a few times. This CDR3 reads CASQAGGASNQPQHF. DNA of the CDR3: TGTGCCAGCCAGGCGGGGGGGGCAAGCAATCAGCCCCAGCATTTT. The chain combines TRBV7-2 with TRBJ1-5; D perhaps matches TRBD1 (6 bases). The CDR3 spans 15 residues. CDR1 SGHTA and CDR2 FQGNSA come from the germline V gene. The V end lost 8 bases, the J end lost 1 base, and 15 bases lay between the germline ends.